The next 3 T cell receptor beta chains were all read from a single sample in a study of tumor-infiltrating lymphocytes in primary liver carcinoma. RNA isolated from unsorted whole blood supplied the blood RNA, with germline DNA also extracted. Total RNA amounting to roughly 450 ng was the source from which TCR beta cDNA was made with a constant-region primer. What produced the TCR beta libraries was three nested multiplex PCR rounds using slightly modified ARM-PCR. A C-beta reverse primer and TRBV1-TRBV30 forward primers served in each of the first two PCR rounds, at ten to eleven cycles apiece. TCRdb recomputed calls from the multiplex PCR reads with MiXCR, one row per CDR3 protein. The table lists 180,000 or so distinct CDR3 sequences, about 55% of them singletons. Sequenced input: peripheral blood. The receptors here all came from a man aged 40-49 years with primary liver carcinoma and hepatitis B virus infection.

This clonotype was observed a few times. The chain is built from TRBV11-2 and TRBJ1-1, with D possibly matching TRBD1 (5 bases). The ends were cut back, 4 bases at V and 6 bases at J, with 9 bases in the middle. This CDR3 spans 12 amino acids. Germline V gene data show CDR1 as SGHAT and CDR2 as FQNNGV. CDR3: CASSSKQAEAFF. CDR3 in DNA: TGTGCCAGCAGCTCTAAACAGGCTGAAGCTTTCTTT.

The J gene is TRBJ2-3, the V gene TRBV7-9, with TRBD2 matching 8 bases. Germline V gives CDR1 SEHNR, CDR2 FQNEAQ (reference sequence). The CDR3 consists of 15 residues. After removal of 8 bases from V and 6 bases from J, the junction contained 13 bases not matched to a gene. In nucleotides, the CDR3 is TGTGCCAGCTCTGAGGAGCGGGAGTTTGGGGATACGCAGTATTTT. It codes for CASSEEREFGDTQYF.

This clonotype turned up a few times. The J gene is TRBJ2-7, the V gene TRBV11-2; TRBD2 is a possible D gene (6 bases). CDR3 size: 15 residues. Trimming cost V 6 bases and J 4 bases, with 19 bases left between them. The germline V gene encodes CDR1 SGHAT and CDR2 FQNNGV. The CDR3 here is CASRPTSWRAYEQYF. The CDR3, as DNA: TGTGCCAGCAGGCCTACTAGTTGGAGGGCTTACGAGCAGTACTTC. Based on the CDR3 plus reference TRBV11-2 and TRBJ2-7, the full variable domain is EAGVAQSPRYKIIEKRQSVAFWCNPISGHATLYWYQQILGQGPKLLIQFQNNGVVDDSQLPKDRFSAERLKGVDSTLKIQPAKLEDSAVYLCASRPTSWRAYEQYFGPGTRLTVT.